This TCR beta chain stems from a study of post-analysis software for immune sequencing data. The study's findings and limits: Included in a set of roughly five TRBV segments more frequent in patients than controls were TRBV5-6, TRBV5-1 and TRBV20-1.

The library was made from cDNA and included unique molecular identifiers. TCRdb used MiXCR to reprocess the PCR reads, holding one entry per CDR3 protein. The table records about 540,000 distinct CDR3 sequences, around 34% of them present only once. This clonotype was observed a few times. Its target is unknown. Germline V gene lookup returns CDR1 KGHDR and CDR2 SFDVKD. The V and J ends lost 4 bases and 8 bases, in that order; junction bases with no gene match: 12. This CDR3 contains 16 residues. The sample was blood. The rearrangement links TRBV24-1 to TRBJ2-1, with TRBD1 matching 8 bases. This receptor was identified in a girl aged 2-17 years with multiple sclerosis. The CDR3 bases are TGTGCCACCAGTGACCGAACAGGGGGACCCATCGATGAGCAGTTCTTC. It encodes CATSDRTGGPIDEQFF.